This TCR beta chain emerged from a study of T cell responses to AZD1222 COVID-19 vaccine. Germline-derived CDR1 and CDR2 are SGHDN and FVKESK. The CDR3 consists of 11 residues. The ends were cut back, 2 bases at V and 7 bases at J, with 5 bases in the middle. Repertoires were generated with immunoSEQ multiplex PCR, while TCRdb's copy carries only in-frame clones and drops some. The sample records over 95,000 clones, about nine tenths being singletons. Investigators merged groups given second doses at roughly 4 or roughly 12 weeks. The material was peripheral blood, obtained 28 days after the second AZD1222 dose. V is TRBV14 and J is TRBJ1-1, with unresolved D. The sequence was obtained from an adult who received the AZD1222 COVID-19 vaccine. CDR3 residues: CASSQHHEAFF. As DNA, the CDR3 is TGTGCCAGCAGCCAACATCATGAAGCTTTCTTT.